Listed below are T cell receptor beta chains from one sample, sequenced in a study of blood T cell repertoires in COVID-19. Profiling relied on immunoSEQ multiplex PCR, and the TCRdb table lists in-frame clones only, not all of them. The table includes approximately 300,000 clones, roughly 90% detected once. Sequences were obtained from peripheral blood. These receptor sequences come from a woman between 45 and 60 years old who had recovered from COVID-19. CDR3s include the opening cysteine and the closing phenylalanine or tryptophan. Each record gives: V gene, D gene, J gene, CDR3 length, clone size, CDR3 DNA, CDR3 protein. The D gene is left open where the match is weak. A clone size is listed for some rows: how often the clone was seen (once, few, many), or a class if it is expanded.

TRBV6-2/TRBV6-3	TRBD2	TRBJ2-1	15	few	TGTGCCAGCAGGCCTAGCGGGAACTCCTACAATGAGCAGTTCTTC	CASRPSGNSYNEQFF
TRBV5-1	TRBD1	TRBJ2-7	14	.	TGCGCCAGCAGCTCGGGACAGGGGGCGGACGAGCAGTACTTC	CASSSGQGADEQYF
TRBV19	.	TRBJ1-5	13	few	TGTGCCAGTAGATCACAGGGAGATCAGCCCCAGCATTTT	CASRSQGDQPQHF
TRBV9	TRBD1	TRBJ1-2	12	.	TGTGCCAGCCAGGGGGATCACTATGGCTACACCTTC	CASQGDHYGYTF
TRBV7-3	TRBD2	TRBJ2-1	13	many	TGTGCCAGCAGCTGGGGGGGAGTGAATGAGCAGTTCTTC	CASSWGGVNEQFF
TRBV28	TRBD2	TRBJ2-7	14	once	TGTGCCAGCACTATCCCCGGGGGGGGCTACGAGCAGTACTTC	CASTIPGGGYEQYF
TRBV3-1/TRBV3-2	TRBD2	TRBJ2-2	18	.	TGTGCCAGCAGCAGAGGACTAGCGGGGGTACCGAACACCGGGGAGCTGTTTTTT	CASSRGLAGVPNTGELFF
TRBV10-2	TRBD2	TRBJ2-5	16	.	TGCGCCAGCAGGGCTCTAGCGGGAGGGCTCCAAGAGACCCAGTACTTC	CASRALAGGLQETQYF
TRBV29-1	TRBD1	TRBJ2-7	12	once	TGCAGCGGACGGGACAGCTACTACGAGCAGTACTTC	CSGRDSYYEQYF
TRBV12-3/TRBV12-4	.	TRBJ1-2	12	.	TGTGCCAGCCAGTCCGGAGGGAAGGGCTACACCTTC	CASQSGGKGYTF
TRBV13	.	TRBJ1-1	10	.	TGTGCCAGCAGCCCCGTCGAAGCTTTCTTT	CASSPVEAFF
TRBV12-2	.	TRBJ2-7	15	.	TGTGCAAGTCGCTTAGGCCGCGGGGAACCGTACGAGCAGTACTTC	CASRLGRGEPYEQYF